The 19 T cell receptor beta chains listed next were all sequenced from one sample in a study of Ad26.COV2.S vaccination and SARS-CoV-2 variants. Regarding treatment: over 15 received Ad26.COV2.S at low or high dose, single or two shots; roughly 5 received placebo; per-sample allocation not given. After the first vaccine or placebo injection, samples were drawn on day 63. The assay was immunoSEQ multiplex PCR, and TCRdb's table has in-frame clones only and misses some. The sample comprises about 430,000 clones, about 93% of which are singletons, and 9.5% to 15% rests with the top ten. Specimen: peripheral blood, collected in a trial of Ad26.COV2.S vaccine versus placebo. Receptors were obtained from a person aged 18-65 years who received the Ad26.COV2.S COVID-19 vaccine or a placebo.

This clone has just one count. This sequence joins TRBV28 and TRBJ2-7, with 8 nucleotides matching TRBD2. The CDR3 sequence is 17 residues long. Germline trimming cut 4 bases from V and 2 bases from J; bases unmatched to any gene: 13. Germline values: CDR1 MDHEN, CDR2 SYDVKM. CDR3 residues: CASSSPLPLAAPYEQYF. In DNA, the CDR3 is TGTGCCAGCAGTTCCCCACTTCCACTAGCGGCCCCCTACGAGCAGTACTTC.

V is TRBV6-2 or TRBV6-3 and J is TRBJ2-6; TRBD2 is a possible D gene (5 bases). The CDR3 has 15 amino acids. Germline V lookup: CDR1 MNHEY, CDR2 SVGEGT. Between the trimmed V and J ends, which lost 6 bases and 4 bases, there was a span of 13 bases. CDR3 sequence: CASSRPGSGANVLTF. The CDR3 DNA reads TGTGCCAGCAGCCGCCCGGGGTCCGGGGCCAACGTCCTGACTTTC.

V usage is TRBV30 and J usage is TRBJ1-2; 8 bases map to TRBD1. Trimming at V came to 0 bases and at J to 6 bases, leaving 6 bases not matched to a gene. The CDR3 is 14 amino acids. Germline V gene data show CDR1 as GTSNPN and CDR2 as SVGIG (reference sequence). CDR3 sequence: CAWSVRTGMDGYTF. The CDR3 DNA follows: TGTGCCTGGAGTGTACGGACAGGGATGGATGGCTACACCTTC.

The chain combines TRBV2 with TRBJ1-1; a weak D match, TRBD1 (5 bases). The CDR3 has 14 amino acids. Trimming left V 3 bases short and J 2 bases short, with 10 bases between. The germline V gene has CDR1 SNHLY and CDR2 FYNNEI. In DNA, the CDR3 is TGTGCCAGCAGTGACTACAGGAAAAACACTGAAGCTTTCTTT. Encoded protein: CASSDYRKNTEAFF. Full variable domain (outside the CDR3, taken from reference TRBV2 and TRBJ1-1): EPEVTQTPSHQVTQMGQEVILRCVPISNHLYFYWYRQILGQKVEFLVSFYNNEISEKSEIFDDQFSVERPDGSNFTLKIRSTKLEDSAMYFCASSDYRKNTEAFFGQGTRLTVV.

This rearrangement joins TRBV7-3 to TRBJ2-3, with D maybe TRBD2 (6 bases). The CDR3 is 14 residues long. CDR1 and CDR2 from the germline V gene are SGHTA and FQGTGA. V gave up 3 bases and J gave up 2 bases, with 9 bases separating them. The CDR3 DNA reads as TGTGCCAGCAGCTTGCGGGACCACACAGATACGCAGTATTTT. This gives the protein CASSLRDHTDTQYF.

This clone was observed once. The V gene is TRBV6-6, the J gene TRBJ1-1; D is perhaps TRBD1 (5 bases). V lost 4 bases and J lost 1, with 7 bases in between. CDR3 length: 13 amino acids. In germline, CDR1 is MNHNY, CDR2 SVGAGI (reference sequence). The CDR3 sequence is CASSLQENTEAFF. CDR3 in DNA: TGTGCCAGCAGTTTACAGGAGAACACTGAAGCTTTCTTT.

The V gene is TRBV18, the J gene TRBJ1-5; D is possibly TRBD1 (6 bases). This CDR3 has 16 residues. V was pared by 0 bases and J by 0 bases, with 9 bases between. Germline loops: CDR1 KGHSH, CDR2 LQKENI. The CDR3 loop is CASSPPSGASNQPQHF. CDR3 nucleotides: TGTGCCAGCTCACCACCCTCAGGGGCTAGCAATCAGCCCCAGCATTTT.

This chain connects TRBV6-6 to TRBJ1-2; TRBD1 matches at 10 bases. Germline assignment: CDR1 MNHNY and CDR2 SVGAGI (reference sequence). The length of the CDR3 is 16 residues. J lost 4 bases, V lost 2 bases, and 7 bases had no gene match. CDR3 loop: CASSYGGDRGLYGYTF. CDR3 sequence (DNA): TGTGCCAGCAGTTACGGGGGGGACAGGGGTCTCTATGGCTACACCTTC.

The chain carries TRBV18 and TRBJ1-1; D perhaps matches TRBD1 (5 bases). The ends were cut back, 3 bases at V and 2 bases at J, with 10 bases in the middle. The germline V gene encodes CDR1 KGHSH and CDR2 LQKENI. The CDR3 extends over 14 amino acids. For the CDR3, the DNA is TGTGCCAGCTCACCTCTCGACAGCAACACTGAAGCTTTCTTT. Translating it yields CASSPLDSNTEAFF.

This chain links TRBV4-1 with TRBJ2-2; D remains ambiguous. V lost 1 base to trimming and J lost 0 bases, with 15 bases between them. CDR1 and CDR2 from the germline V gene are MGHRA and YSYEKL. This CDR3 is 18 amino acids long. CDR3 sequence (DNA): TGCGCCAGCAGCCAAGTAGGATGGCCCGACGCGAACACCGGGGAGCTGTTTTTT. Residues: CASSQVGWPDANTGELFF.

The chain employs TRBV5-4 and TRBJ2-1, with D possibly TRBD2 on 5 matching bases. The CDR3 consists of 13 residues. Germline lookup yields CDR1 SGHNT and CDR2 YYREEE (reference sequence). Trimming pared 4 bases from V and 8 bases from J, leaving 13 bases between. This chain's CDR3 is CASSRTSRDEQFF. CDR3 DNA: TGTGCCAGCAGCCGTACTAGTAGGGATGAGCAGTTCTTC.

The rearrangement uses TRBV6-2 or TRBV6-3 and TRBJ1-2, with D perhaps matching TRBD1 (5 bases). Deletions cut 5 bases from V and 4 bases from J, with 14 bases between. This CDR3 region has 14 residues. Per germline, CDR1 MNHEY and CDR2 SVGEGT. CDR3 in DNA: TGTGCCAGCAGTCACCCGGGACGGTTCTATGGCTACACCTTC. Translation: CASSHPGRFYGYTF.

The chain recombines TRBV7-9 with TRBJ2-3; 10 bases are shared with TRBD2. From germline, CDR1 is SEHNR and CDR2 FQNEAQ (reference sequence). The CDR3 covers 16 residues. Trimming at V came to 1 base and at J to 4 bases, leaving 5 bases not matched to a gene. DNA for the CDR3: TGTGCCAGCAGCTTAGTCGGACTAGCGGTACCAGATACGCAGTATTTT. It is translated as CASSLVGLAVPDTQYF.

The V call is TRBV3-1 (or the pseudogene TRBV3-2), the J call TRBJ2-1; D could derive from TRBD1 or TRBD2 (6 bases each). V was trimmed by 6 bases and J by 5 bases, leaving 23 bases between them. This CDR3 is built from 17 residues. The germline CDR1 and CDR2 sequences are LGHDT and YNNKEL (reference sequence). The CDR3 nucleotides are TGTGCCAGCAGTACCCTAGCGAGCCCGAGGGGGGACAATGAGCAGTTCTTC. It encodes CASSTLASPRGDNEQFF.

This sequence joins TRBV28 and TRBJ2-5; TRBD1 agrees at 9 bases. The CDR3 is 15 residues long. From germline, CDR1 is MDHEN and CDR2 SYDVKM. The J segment lost 5 bases and the V segment lost 5 bases, leaving 9 bases of the junction unmatched. This CDR3 is CASSPGTGFGETQYF. CDR3 sequence (DNA): TGTGCCAGCAGTCCCGGGACAGGGTTTGGGGAGACCCAGTACTTC. The entire variable domain, with the rest obtained from reference TRBV28 and TRBJ2-5, is as follows: DVKVTQSSRYLVKRTGEKVFLECVQDMDHENMFWYRQDPGLGLRLIYFSYDVKMKEKGDIPEGYSVSREKKERFSLILESASTNQTSMYLCASSPGTGFGETQYFGPGTRLLVL.

This rearrangement joins TRBV12-3 or TRBV12-4 to TRBJ2-1, with D unclear. V lost 3 bases and J lost 7, with 7 bases in between. The CDR3 has 12 amino acids. In DNA, the CDR3 is TGTGCCAGCAGTTTTGGCCCTAATGAGCAGTTCTTC. Its translation is CASSFGPNEQFF.

The table lists this clone with a few counts. J is TRBJ2-2 and V is TRBV14; the D is unclear. V lost 4 bases and J 0 bases, leaving 18 bases between the germline ends. CDR3 length: 18 residues. Germline assignment: CDR1 SGHDN and CDR2 FVKESK. The CDR3 loop reads CASSRVTLGFANTGELFF. DNA for the CDR3: TGTGCCAGCAGCCGAGTAACTCTCGGGTTCGCGAACACCGGGGAGCTGTTTTTT. The variable domain in full, with the rest retrieved from reference TRBV14 and TRBJ2-2, is EAGVTQFPSHSVIEKGQTVTLRCDPISGHDNLYWYRRVMGKEIKFLLHFVKESKQDESGMPNNRFLAERTGGTYSTLKVQPAELEDSGVYFCASSRVTLGFANTGELFFGEGSRLTVL.

The CDR3 loop reads CASSIVFTGTLYNEQFF. For the CDR3, the DNA is TGTGCCAGTAGTATAGTCTTTACGGGGACACTATACAATGAGCAGTTCTTC. This rearrangement joins TRBV19 to TRBJ2-1, with D tentatively TRBD1 (6 bases). The V and J ends lost 1 base and 4 bases respectively, with 17 bases between them. This CDR3 spans 17 amino acids. In germline, CDR1 is LNHDA, CDR2 SQIVND (reference sequence).

The V gene is TRBV19, the J gene TRBJ2-7; perhaps TRBD1 as D (5 bases). The CDR3 runs to 14 residues. Trimming stripped 6 bases from V and 5 bases from J, with 17 bases between. Germline V CDR1 and CDR2: LNHDA, SQIVND (reference sequence). CDR3 sequence reads: CASRTSDIPHEQYF. The CDR3 DNA reads as TGTGCCAGTAGAACCTCGGACATCCCTCACGAGCAGTACTTC.